This TCR beta chain emerged from a study of T cells in localized non-small cell lung cancer. Study-level results: The study linked higher blood T cell density to longer overall survival. Uninvolved adjacent lung showed peak T cell clonality, exceeding tumor. A single tumor region was sequenced, leaving heterogeneity possible. Within adjacent lung there appeared a median around 60 of the top 100 tumor clones.

Of note for this clone: Its antigen is not identified.

Trimming took 1 base from V and 0 from J, leaving 10 bases between them. The CDR3 spans 15 residues. The germline CDR1 and CDR2 sequences are SNHLY and FYNNEI. The protocol was immunoSEQ multiplex PCR, while the TCRdb copy is restricted to in-frame clones and leaves out a portion. Here the sample spans some 26,000 clones, approximately 90% being singletons. The V call is TRBV2, the J call TRBJ2-7; D assignment may be TRBD1 or TRBD2 (5 bases each). The material sequenced was peripheral blood, taken before any cancer treatment. This receptor was taken from a woman aged 18-55 years with stage I lung adenocarcinoma. CDR3 coding DNA: TGTGCCAGCAGTGAAGGGGCAGGGAGCTCCTACGAGCAGTACTTC. Translated, it gives CASSEGAGSSYEQYF.